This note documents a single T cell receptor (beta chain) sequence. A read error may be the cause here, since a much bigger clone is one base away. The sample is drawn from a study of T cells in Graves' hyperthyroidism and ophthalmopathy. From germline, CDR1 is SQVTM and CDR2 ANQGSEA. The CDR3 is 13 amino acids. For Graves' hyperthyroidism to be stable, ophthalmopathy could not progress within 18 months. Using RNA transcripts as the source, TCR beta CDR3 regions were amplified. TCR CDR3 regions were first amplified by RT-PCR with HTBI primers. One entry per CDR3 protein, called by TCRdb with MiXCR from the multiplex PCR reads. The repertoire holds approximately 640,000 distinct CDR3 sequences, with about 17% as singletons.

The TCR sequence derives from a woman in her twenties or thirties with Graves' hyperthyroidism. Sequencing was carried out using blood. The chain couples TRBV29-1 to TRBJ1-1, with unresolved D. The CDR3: CSIDRPWNTEAFF. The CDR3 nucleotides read TGCAGCATTGATAGGCCCTGGAACACTGAAGCTTTCTTT. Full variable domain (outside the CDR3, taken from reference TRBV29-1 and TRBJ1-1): SAVISQKPSRDICQRGTSLTIQCQVDSQVTMMFWYRQQPGQSLTLIATANQGSEATYESGFVIDKFPISRPNLTFSTLTVSNMSPEDSSIYLCSIDRPWNTEAFFGQGTRLTVV.